The present T cell receptor beta chain was sequenced within a study of cytomegalovirus exposure and HLA in healthy donors. The study, taken as a whole, reports: Researchers catalogued under 200 TCR beta chains as cytomegalovirus-associated. Common viral pathogens seemed to be connected with several of the most significant clusters, according to a later analysis.

CDR1 and CDR2 (germline): MGHRA, YSYEKL. The CDR3 totals 15 residues. Trimming took 3 bases from V and 4 from J, leaving 13 bases between them. With regard to this clone: The target antigen is unknown.

PCR used 60 Vbeta primers and 13 Jbeta primers. Libraries were prepared by immunoSEQ multiplex PCR; TCRdb keeps only in-frame clonotypes and omits some of them. The data show 110,000 or so clones, roughly 70% seen once. The sample comprised PBMCs. The clonotype was recovered from a woman in her forties or fifties in good health and CMV-seropositive. J is TRBJ1-3 and V is TRBV4-1; possible D gene TRBD1, 6 bases. The CDR3 loop is CASSQLQGQGNTIYF. In DNA, the CDR3 is TGCGCCAGCAGCCAGTTACAGGGCCAAGGAAACACCATATATTTT.